Described below is a single TCR beta chain sequence and its context. As yet, its antigen is unknown. TCRdb keeps only in-frame clones here, not all; method: immunoSEQ multiplex PCR. This sample has 320,000 or so clones, with roughly 90% found just once. Sample treatment: about 20 received Ad26.COV2.S at low or high dose, single or two shots; roughly five received placebo; per-sample allocation not given. It was on day 63 after the first vaccine or placebo injection that samples were taken. An adult of 18-55 years in Boston served as donor. The source of the sample is a study of Ad26.COV2.S vaccination and SARS-CoV-2 variants. Findings and caveats of the study: Vaccine and placebo recipients had similar non-spike TCR breadth. The analyses of TCR breadth and depth may have understated the size of total T cell responses. People given the vaccine had a wider spike-specific TCR breadth than placebo recipients did.

The CDR3 has 16 amino acids. The V gene's germline CDR1 is LGHDT and CDR2 YNNKEL (reference sequence). V was pared by 2 bases and J by 2 bases, with 14 bases between. This receptor was identified in a person between 18 and 60 years old who received the Ad26.COV2.S COVID-19 vaccine or a placebo. This chain links TRBV3-1 (or the pseudogene TRBV3-2) with TRBJ2-3; possible D gene TRBD2, 6 bases. Sequencing used peripheral blood, obtained in a trial of Ad26.COV2.S vaccine versus placebo. CDR3 residues: CASSQLAQENTDTQYF. In DNA form, the CDR3 reads TGTGCCAGCAGCCAACTAGCGCAGGAAAACACAGATACGCAGTATTTT.